Listed here are 21 T cell receptor beta chains from one sample, sequenced in a study of T-cell reconstitution after alpha-beta-depleted transplantation in children. Unique molecular identifiers were incorporated when the TCRbeta library was constructed. TCRdb redid the calling of the PCR reads with MiXCR, one entry per CDR3 protein. The sample has 15,000 to 20,000 distinct CDR3 sequences; roughly 12% are singletons. Sequencing was performed on PBMCs, mostly from graft donor cells, taken 180 days after TCRalphabeta/CD19-depleted stem cell transplant. The receptors were sampled from a boy under three years old who had a stem cell transplant for Wiskott-Aldrich syndrome, so the T cells may come from the graft donor.

Ten or more counts support this clonotype. The chain is built from TRBV27 and TRBJ2-5; D remains unclear. This CDR3 contains 13 residues. Germline V lookup: CDR1 MNHEY, CDR2 SMNVEV (reference sequence). The ends were cut back, 1 base at V and 1 base at J, with 4 bases in the middle. The CDR3 DNA sequence: TGTGCCAGCAGTTTATTGGGCCAAGAGACCCAGTACTTC. Protein product: CASSLLGQETQYF.

This clonotype was seen at least ten times. V and J are TRBV15 and TRBJ1-3; D call uncertain. Trimming left V 4 bases short and J 2 bases short, with 9 bases between. The CDR3 contains 14 residues. Germline CDR1 LNHNV, CDR2 YYDKDF (reference sequence). This CDR3 is CATSNSKAGNTIYF. CDR3 sequence (DNA): TGTGCCACCAGCAATTCCAAGGCTGGAAACACCATATATTTT.

J is TRBJ2-2 and V is TRBV7-6, with D hard to call. The CDR3 length is 13 residues. CDR1 SGHVS and CDR2 FNYEAQ come from the germline V gene. The V gene lost 1 base and the J gene lost 6 bases, with 6 bases spanning the gap. The DNA for the CDR3 is TGTGCCAGCAGCTTAGTAGGGTCCGGGGAGCTGTTTTTT. Its translation: CASSLVGSGELFF.

The V gene is TRBV12-3 or TRBV12-4, the J gene TRBJ2-3, with TRBD2 matching over 8 bases. J was trimmed by 5 bases and V by 4 bases; bases with no gene match: 8. CDR3 size: 15 residues. The DNA for the CDR3 is TGTGCCAGCAGTTCCAGCGGGGGACTAGGAGATACGCAGTATTTT. It is translated as CASSSSGGLGDTQYF.

This clonotype was observed many times. V usage is TRBV20-1 and J usage is TRBJ1-6; the D gene is possibly TRBD1 (6 bases). CDR1 DFQATT and CDR2 SNEGSKA come from the germline V gene (reference sequence). The CDR3 runs to 14 residues. Trimming shortened V by 6 bases and J by 10 bases, and 19 bases separated the two germline ends. Written as DNA, the CDR3 is TGCAGTGCCCCGGGGGGGGGCGTTCGCTCACCCCTCCACTTT. Translated, it gives CSAPGGGVRSPLHF.

This clonotype has more than one count but fewer than ten. The V and J genes are TRBV7-9 and TRBJ2-7; D is unclear. Deletions cut 5 bases from V and 3 bases from J, with 5 bases between. The CDR3 runs to 11 residues. Germline CDR1 is SEHNR and CDR2 is FQNEAQ (reference sequence). The CDR3 loop reads CASSVLYEQYF. DNA for the CDR3: TGTGCCAGCAGCGTCCTCTACGAGCAGTACTTC. Drawing the rest from reference TRBV7-9 and TRBJ2-7, the complete variable domain is DTGVSQNPRHKITKRGQNVTFRCDPISEHNRLYWYRQTLGQGPEFLTYFQNEAQLEKSRLLSDRFSAERPKGSFSTLEIQRTEQGDSAMYLCASSVLYEQYFGPGTRLTVT.

This clonotype was recorded many times. This rearrangement joins TRBV7-2 to TRBJ2-3, with D perhaps TRBD1 or TRBD2 (5 bases each). The CDR3 has 16 residues. With 0 bases removed from V and 6 bases from J, the gap between germline ends came to 16 bases. Germline V gives CDR1 SGHTA, CDR2 FQGNSA. The CDR3 sequence is CASSLAGGPLGDTQYF. In nucleotides, the CDR3 is TGTGCCAGCAGCTTAGCTGGGGGACCACTGGGGGATACGCAGTATTTT.

This clonotype was counted many times. The chain has TRBV5-1 and TRBJ2-5; perhaps TRBD2 as D (5 bases). The V and J ends lost 0 bases and 3 bases respectively, with 6 bases between them. Germline CDR1 reads SGHRS; CDR2 reads YFSETQ. The CDR3 contains 13 residues. The CDR3, as DNA: TGCGCCAGCAGCTTGGAACTAGAAGAGACCCAGTACTTC. It codes for CASSLELEETQYF.

This clonotype was recorded at least ten times. V usage is TRBV3-1 and J usage is TRBJ2-1; D perhaps matches TRBD2 (7 bases). Germline values: CDR1 LGHDT, CDR2 YNNKEL (reference sequence). The CDR3 totals 15 residues. V was cut by 4 bases and J by 7 bases, with 17 bases left in between. Here the CDR3 reads CASSLWGQGGNEQFF. The CDR3 DNA reads as TGTGCCAGCAGCCTTTGGGGGCAGGGAGGGAATGAGCAGTTCTTC.

V is TRBV30 and J is TRBJ1-2; D remains unclear. Trimming took off 3 bases at V and 9 bases at J, with 17 bases between the two ends. In germline, CDR1 is GTSNPN, CDR2 SVGIG (reference sequence). CDR3 length equals 13 residues. The CDR3 DNA reads TGTGCCTGGAGAGGTTGGAGGAAGGTCAGCTACACCTTC. This encodes CAWRGWRKVSYTF.

The chain is built from TRBV12-3 or TRBV12-4 and TRBJ2-2, with 7 bases matching TRBD2. CDR3 size: 13 residues. The J segment lost 7 bases and the V segment lost 5 bases, leaving 4 bases of the junction unmatched. CDR3 sequence reads: CASSLRTSGELFF. CDR3 nucleotides: TGTGCCAGCAGTCTAAGGACTAGCGGGGAGCTGTTTTTT.

The sample holds many counts of this clonotype. The junction departs from the called germline gene at one end, perhaps through a read error. The chain has TRBV7-9 and TRBJ1-4; D unresolved. Germline V gene lookup returns CDR1 SEHNR and CDR2 FQNEAQ (reference sequence). This CDR3 contains 8 residues. CDR3: CASPIGSF. CDR3 sequence (DNA): TGTGCCAGCCCTATAGGGAGTTTT.

This rearrangement joins TRBV10-1 to TRBJ1-1; 7 bases agree with TRBD1. The CDR3 consists of 13 residues. CDR1 and CDR2 from the germline V gene are WNHNN and SYGVQD (reference sequence). The V and J ends lost 10 bases and 4 bases, in that order; junction bases with no gene match: 9. The CDR3 region has the DNA TGCGCCACAAGGGGGCACCCGAGCACTGAAGCTTTCTTT. Encoded protein: CATRGHPSTEAFF.

This clonotype was picked up a small number of times. The genes are TRBV7-6 and TRBJ2-7; 8 bases match TRBD2. The CDR3 consists of 15 residues. The V gene's germline CDR1 is SGHVS and CDR2 FNYEAQ. Germline trimming cut 5 bases from V and 2 bases from J; bases unmatched to any gene: 8. The CDR3 bases are TGTGCCAGCAGCGGGCTAGCGGGCGCACCCTACGAGCAGTACTTC. This translates into CASSGLAGAPYEQYF.

The V and J genes are TRBV7-2 and TRBJ2-3; D unclear. The CDR3 has 14 amino acids. V gave up 5 bases and J gave up 0 bases, with 9 bases separating them. The V gene's germline CDR1 is SGHTA and CDR2 FQGNSA. Here the CDR3 reads CASSLTASTDTQYF. In DNA form, the CDR3 reads TGTGCCAGCAGCCTCACAGCTAGCACAGATACGCAGTATTTT.

This clonotype was counted between two and nine times. The genes are TRBV3-1 and TRBJ2-1, with D possibly TRBD2 on 6 matching bases. The germline gives CDR1 LGHDT, CDR2 YNNKEL (reference sequence). This CDR3 is built from 13 residues. V dropped 6 bases and J dropped 8 bases, with 14 bases sitting between them. The chain's CDR3 is CASSLLAGDEQFF. In DNA, the CDR3 is TGTGCCAGCAGTCTACTAGCTGGGGATGAGCAGTTCTTC.

This chain joins TRBV15 and TRBJ2-1; no definite D call. Deletions cut 3 bases from V and 9 bases from J, with 12 bases between. CDR3 length: 13 amino acids. Per the germline V gene, CDR1 is LNHNV and CDR2 is YYDKDF (reference sequence). For the CDR3, the DNA is TGTGCCACCAGCAGTCCCGGAGCAGGTGAGCAGTTCTTC. This codes for CATSSPGAGEQFF.

This clonotype has ten or more counts. The gene calls are TRBV4-3 and TRBJ1-2; D unresolved. Germline lookup yields CDR1 LGHNA and CDR2 YSLEER. This CDR3 contains 13 residues. V gave up 2 bases and J gave up 7 bases, with 11 bases separating them. CDR3 amino acids: CASSQLPEGGYTF. The CDR3 DNA sequence: TGCGCCAGCAGCCAACTCCCCGAGGGTGGCTACACCTTC.

This clonotype was counted between two and nine times. This chain uses TRBV7-2 with TRBJ2-5; D remains unclear. The germline V gene has CDR1 SGHTA and CDR2 FQGNSA. The V and J ends lost 2 bases and 9 bases respectively, with 7 bases between them. There are 11 residues in the CDR3. The CDR3 spells CASSLSVPQYF. The DNA for the CDR3 is TGTGCCAGCAGCTTATCGGTGCCCCAGTACTTC.

In its sample, this clonotype was seen many times. The rearrangement uses TRBV6-5 and TRBJ1-3, with 8 bases fitting TRBD1. The CDR3 consists of 14 residues. CDR1 and CDR2 from the germline V gene are MNHEY and SVGAGI. J gave up 5 bases and V 4 bases, and 4 bases lay outside the gene matches. The DNA for the CDR3 is TGTGCCAGCAGTTCCGGACAGGGCCGAAACACCATATATTTT. Amino acid sequence: CASSSGQGRNTIYF.

The chain uses TRBV29-1 and TRBJ2-3; TRBD2 is a possible D gene (5 bases). Germline-derived CDR1 and CDR2 are SQVTM and ANQGSEA. Trimming cost V 6 bases and J 3 bases, with 10 bases left between them. The CDR3 has 12 residues. Here the CDR3 DNA reads TGCAGCGTAGCGGACGGGACAGATACGCAGTATTTT. Protein product: CSVADGTDTQYF.